This T cell receptor (beta chain) was recorded in a study of blood T cell repertoires in COVID-19. Whole-study context: Donors in the United States, Italy and Spain gave samples during acute or convalescent COVID-19.

TCRdb's table, derived via immunoSEQ multiplex PCR, lists solely in-frame clones and lacks some. The sample includes 130,000 to 150,000 clones, 80% of them seen just once. The V gene lost 4 bases and the J gene lost 6 bases, with 29 bases spanning the gap. This CDR3 comprises 19 residues. The germline V gene has CDR1 MNHNS and CDR2 SASEGT. The gene calls are TRBV6-1 and TRBJ2-3, with TRBD1 as a possible D gene (6 bases). Sequenced material: peripheral blood. The sequence came from a man between 65 and 85 years old who had recovered from COVID-19. The CDR3 DNA follows: TGTGCCAGCAGTGGGAGGCTGGGGACACTAGTTGGAAAGCGGGATACGCAGTATTTT. Encoded protein: CASSGRLGTLVGKRDTQYF.